This T cell receptor beta chain was recovered during a study of shared clonotypes between healthy human individuals. Splitting of each subset's genomic DNA was done evenly across several immunoSEQ plates. Repertoires were generated with immunoSEQ multiplex PCR, while TCRdb's copy carries only in-frame clones and drops some. The sample includes 2 million to 2.5 million clones, 85% to 95% seen only once; the top ten take approximately 0.4%. CD4+ cells were split into CD45RA+ naive and CD45RA-negative memory subsets. The CDR3 consists of 16 residues. Germline V gives CDR1 GTSNPN, CDR2 SVGIG (reference sequence). Trimming removed 2 bases from V and 4 bases from J; junction bases left unmatched: 11.

The sequence was collected from a man aged 18 to 29 in good health. Some clones in this sample may be carry-over from other donors' samples. Input material: naive CD4+ T cells from PBMCs. This sample's subset: CD45RA+ positively selected. The genes are TRBV30 and TRBJ2-4, with 7 bases that match TRBD2. The CDR3 nucleotides are TGTGCCTGGAGTCCGCTGGGCGGGAGCGCTAAAAACATTCAGTACTTC. As protein: CAWSPLGGSAKNIQYF.